Described below is a single T cell receptor (beta chain) sequence and its context. The antigen is undetermined. These data originate in a study of CXCR3-negative and CXCR3-positive naive CD8 T cells. Study overall: Per library, roughly 1.4 +/- 0.3 million reads; roughly 130 million TRB reads overall.

A CD45RO-CCR7+CD27+CD95- phenotype identified naive CD8+ T cells. Each TRB cDNA library was prepared by 5' RACE (with UMI labels). TCRdb reanalyzed the 5' RACE reads and collapses them to one entry per CDR3 protein, without DNA. The sample has about 120,000 distinct CDR3 sequences. The study, taken as a whole, reports: TRB CDR3 hydrophobicity was greater in CXCR3-positive naive cells than in CXCR3-negative naive cells. The study found CXCR3 expression partially decreased after cryopreservation and ran most assays on fresh PBMCs.

The sequence came from a human donor in good health. Some clones in this sample may be carry-over from other donors' samples. Input material: naive CXCR3+ CD8+ T cells from blood. Subset indicated: CD45RO-CCR7+CD27+CD95- naive CD8+ T cells expressing CXCR3 (TNR3+).

The CDR3 spells CASSQERLGEAFF. The chain couples TRBV4-2 to TRBJ1-1. CDR1 and CDR2 from the germline V gene are LGHNA and YNFKEQ. The CDR3 has 13 amino acids.